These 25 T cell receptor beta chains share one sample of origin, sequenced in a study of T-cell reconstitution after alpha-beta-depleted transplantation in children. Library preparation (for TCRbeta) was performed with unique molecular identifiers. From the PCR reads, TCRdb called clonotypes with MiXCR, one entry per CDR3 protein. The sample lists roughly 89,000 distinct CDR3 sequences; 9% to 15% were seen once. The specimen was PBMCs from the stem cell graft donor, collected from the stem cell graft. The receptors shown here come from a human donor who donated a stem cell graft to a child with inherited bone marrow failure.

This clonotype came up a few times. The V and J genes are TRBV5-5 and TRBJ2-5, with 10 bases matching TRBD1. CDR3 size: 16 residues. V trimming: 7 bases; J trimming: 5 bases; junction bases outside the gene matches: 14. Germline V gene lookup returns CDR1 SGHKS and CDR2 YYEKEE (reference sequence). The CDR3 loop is CASHPGGTGEGETQYF. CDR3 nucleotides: TGTGCCAGCCATCCTGGGGGGACAGGGGAGGGGGAGACCCAGTACTTC. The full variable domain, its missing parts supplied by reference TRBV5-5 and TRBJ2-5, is DAGVTQSPTHLIKTRGQQVTLRCSPISGHKSVSWYQQVLGQGPQFIFQYYEKEERGRGNFPDRFSARQFPNYSSELNVNALLLGDSALYLCASHPGGTGEGETQYFGPGTRLLVL.

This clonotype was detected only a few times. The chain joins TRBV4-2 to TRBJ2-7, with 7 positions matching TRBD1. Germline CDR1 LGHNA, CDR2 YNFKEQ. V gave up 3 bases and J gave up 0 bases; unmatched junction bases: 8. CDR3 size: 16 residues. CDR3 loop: CASSHVRDSTSYEQYF. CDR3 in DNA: TGTGCCAGCAGCCACGTTCGGGACAGCACCTCCTACGAGCAGTACTTC.

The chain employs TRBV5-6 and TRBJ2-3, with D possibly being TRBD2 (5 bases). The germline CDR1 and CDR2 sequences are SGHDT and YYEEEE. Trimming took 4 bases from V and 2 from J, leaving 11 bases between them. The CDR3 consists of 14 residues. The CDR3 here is CASSALATTDTQYF. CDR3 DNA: TGTGCCAGCAGCGCCCTAGCAACCACAGATACGCAGTATTTT.

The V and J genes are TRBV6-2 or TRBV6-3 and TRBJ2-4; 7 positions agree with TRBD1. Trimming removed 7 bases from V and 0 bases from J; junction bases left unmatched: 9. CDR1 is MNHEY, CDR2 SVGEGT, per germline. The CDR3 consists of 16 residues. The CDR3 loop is CASTVGQLLAKNIQYF. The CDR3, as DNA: TGTGCCAGCACCGTGGGACAGCTCCTAGCCAAAAACATTCAGTACTTC.

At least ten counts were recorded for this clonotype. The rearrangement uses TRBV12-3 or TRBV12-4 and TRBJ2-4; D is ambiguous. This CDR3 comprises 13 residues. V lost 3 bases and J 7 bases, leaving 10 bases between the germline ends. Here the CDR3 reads CASSFGFSNIQYF. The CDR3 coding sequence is TGTGCCAGCAGTTTTGGGTTCTCGAACATTCAGTACTTC.

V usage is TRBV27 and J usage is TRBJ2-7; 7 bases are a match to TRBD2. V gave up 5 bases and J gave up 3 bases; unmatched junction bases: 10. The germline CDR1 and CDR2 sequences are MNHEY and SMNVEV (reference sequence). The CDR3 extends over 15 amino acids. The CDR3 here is CASSPGVRELYEQYF. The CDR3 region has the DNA TGTGCCAGCAGTCCCGGGGTGCGGGAGCTCTACGAGCAGTACTTC.

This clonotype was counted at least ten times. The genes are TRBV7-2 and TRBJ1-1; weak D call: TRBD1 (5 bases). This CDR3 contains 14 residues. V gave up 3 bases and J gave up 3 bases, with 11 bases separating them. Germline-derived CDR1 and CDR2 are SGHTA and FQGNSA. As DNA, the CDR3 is TGTGCCAGCAGCTTCCCCGGGACGGACACTGAAGCTTTCTTT. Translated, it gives CASSFPGTDTEAFF. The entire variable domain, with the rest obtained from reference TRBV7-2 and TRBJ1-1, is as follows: GAGVSQSPSNKVTEKGKDVELRCDPISGHTALYWYRQSLGQGLEFLIYFQGNSAPDKSGLPSDRFSAERTGGSVSTLTIQRTQQEDSAVYLCASSFPGTDTEAFFGQGTRLTVV.

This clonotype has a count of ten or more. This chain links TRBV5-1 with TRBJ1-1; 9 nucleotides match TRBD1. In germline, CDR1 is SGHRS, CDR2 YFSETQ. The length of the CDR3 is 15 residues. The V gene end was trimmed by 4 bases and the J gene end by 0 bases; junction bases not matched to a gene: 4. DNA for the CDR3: TGCGCCAGCAGCGGGGGGACAGGGCTGAACACTGAAGCTTTCTTT. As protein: CASSGGTGLNTEAFF.

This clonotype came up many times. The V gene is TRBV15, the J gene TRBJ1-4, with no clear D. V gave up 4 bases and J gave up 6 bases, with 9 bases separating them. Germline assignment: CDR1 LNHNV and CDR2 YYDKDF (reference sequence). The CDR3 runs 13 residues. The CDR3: CATSNGAYEKLFF. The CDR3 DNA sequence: TGTGCCACCAGCAATGGAGCCTATGAAAAACTGTTTTTT.

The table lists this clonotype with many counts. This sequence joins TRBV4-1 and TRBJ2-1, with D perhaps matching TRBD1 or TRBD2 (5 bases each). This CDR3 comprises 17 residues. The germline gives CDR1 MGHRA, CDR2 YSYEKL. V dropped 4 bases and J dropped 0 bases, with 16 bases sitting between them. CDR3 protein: CASSLSEGTTSYNEQFF. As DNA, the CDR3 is TGCGCCAGCAGCCTTAGTGAGGGGACGACCTCCTACAATGAGCAGTTCTTC.

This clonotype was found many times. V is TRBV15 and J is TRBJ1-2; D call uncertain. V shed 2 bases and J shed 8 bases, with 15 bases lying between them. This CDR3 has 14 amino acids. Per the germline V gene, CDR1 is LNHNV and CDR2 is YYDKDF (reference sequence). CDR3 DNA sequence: TGTGCCACCAGCAGAACCTCAACAGAAATAGGCTACACCTTC. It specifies CATSRTSTEIGYTF.

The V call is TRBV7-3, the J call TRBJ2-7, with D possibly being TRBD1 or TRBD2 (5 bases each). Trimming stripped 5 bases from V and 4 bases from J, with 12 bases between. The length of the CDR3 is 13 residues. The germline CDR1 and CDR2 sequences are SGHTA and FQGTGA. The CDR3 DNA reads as TGTGCCAGCAGCCCGGGGCCCCAATACGAGCAGTACTTC. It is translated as CASSPGPQYEQYF.

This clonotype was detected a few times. In nucleotides, the CDR3 is TGCGCCAGCAGCCTTGGGACTAGCGATGGTACAGATACGCAGTATTTT. It specifies CASSLGTSDGTDTQYF. The chain carries TRBV5-1 and TRBJ2-3; 10 positions match TRBD2. This CDR3 spans 16 amino acids. The germline V gene has CDR1 SGHRS and CDR2 YFSETQ. With V trimmed by 4 bases and J by 3 bases, 8 bases remained unmatched.

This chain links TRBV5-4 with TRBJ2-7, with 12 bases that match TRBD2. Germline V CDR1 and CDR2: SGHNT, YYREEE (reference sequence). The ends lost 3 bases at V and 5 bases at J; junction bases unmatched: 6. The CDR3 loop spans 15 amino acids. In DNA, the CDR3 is TGTGCCAGCAGCTACCTAGCGGGAGGGTACAACGAGCAGTACTTC. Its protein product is CASSYLAGGYNEQYF.

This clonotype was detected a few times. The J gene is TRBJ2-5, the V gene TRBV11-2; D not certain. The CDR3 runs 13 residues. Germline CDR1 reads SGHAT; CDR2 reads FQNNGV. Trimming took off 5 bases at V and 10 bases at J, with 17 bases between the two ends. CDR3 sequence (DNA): TGTGCCAGCAGCCTCCGGCCGGGCGAGGACCAGTACTTC. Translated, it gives CASSLRPGEDQYF.

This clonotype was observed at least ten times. CDR3 sequence: CSVEVQPNYGYTF. Written as DNA, the CDR3 is TGCAGCGTCGAGGTACAGCCTAACTATGGCTACACCTTC. The chain links TRBV29-1 to TRBJ1-2; no reliable D call. Germline V gene sequence: CDR1 SQVTM, CDR2 ANQGSEA. The CDR3 length is 13 residues. V was clipped by 6 bases and J by 0 bases, with 11 bases between them.

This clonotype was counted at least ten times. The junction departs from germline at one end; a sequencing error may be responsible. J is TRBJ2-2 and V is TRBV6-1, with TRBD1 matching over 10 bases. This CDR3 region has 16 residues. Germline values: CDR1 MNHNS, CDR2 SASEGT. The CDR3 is CASSVLGQGNPGELFF. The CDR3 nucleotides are TGTGCCAGCAGTGTCCTGGGACAGGGGAACCCCGGGGAGCTGTTTTTT.

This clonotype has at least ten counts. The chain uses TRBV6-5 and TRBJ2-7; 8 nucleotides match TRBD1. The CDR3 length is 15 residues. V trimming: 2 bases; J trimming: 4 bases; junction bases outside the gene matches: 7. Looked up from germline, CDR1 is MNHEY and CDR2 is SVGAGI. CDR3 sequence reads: CASSYARTGLYEQYF. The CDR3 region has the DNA TGTGCCAGCAGTTACGCTAGGACAGGGTTATACGAGCAGTACTTC.

The CDR3 DNA follows: TGCAGCGTTGAAGATCGTGCCGTCCCCCGGAACACCGGGGAGCTGTTTTTT. It yields the protein CSVEDRAVPRNTGELFF. The gene calls are TRBV29-1 and TRBJ2-2; D gene ambiguous. Trimming left V 0 bases short and J 1 base short, with 15 bases between. CDR1 is SQVTM, CDR2 ANQGSEA, per germline. CDR3 length: 17 residues.

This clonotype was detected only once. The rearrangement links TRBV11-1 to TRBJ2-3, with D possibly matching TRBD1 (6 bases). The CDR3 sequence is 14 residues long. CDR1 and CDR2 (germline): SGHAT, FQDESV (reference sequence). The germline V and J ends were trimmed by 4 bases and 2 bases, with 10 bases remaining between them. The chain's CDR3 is CASSSGQHTDTQYF. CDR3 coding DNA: TGTGCCAGCAGCTCCGGACAGCACACAGATACGCAGTATTTT. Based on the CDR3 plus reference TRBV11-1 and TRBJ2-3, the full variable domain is EAEVAQSPRYKITEKSQAVAFWCDPISGHATLYWYRQILGQGPELLVQFQDESVVDDSQLPKDRFSAERLKGVDSTLKIQPAELGDSAMYLCASSSGQHTDTQYFGPGTRLTVL.

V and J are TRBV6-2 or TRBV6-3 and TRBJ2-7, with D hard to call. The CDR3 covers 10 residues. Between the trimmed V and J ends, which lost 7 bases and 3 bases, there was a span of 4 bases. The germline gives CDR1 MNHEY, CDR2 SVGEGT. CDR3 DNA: TGTGCCAGCAAGGACTACGAGCAGTACTTC. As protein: CASKDYEQYF.

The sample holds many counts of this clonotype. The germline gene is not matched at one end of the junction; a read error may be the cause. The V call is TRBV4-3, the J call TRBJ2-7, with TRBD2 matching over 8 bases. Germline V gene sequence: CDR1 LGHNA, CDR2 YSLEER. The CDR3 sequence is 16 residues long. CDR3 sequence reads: CASIQDLIAGNYEQYF. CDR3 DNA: TGCGCCAGCATCCAAGATCTGATAGCGGGAAACTACGAGCAGTACTTC.

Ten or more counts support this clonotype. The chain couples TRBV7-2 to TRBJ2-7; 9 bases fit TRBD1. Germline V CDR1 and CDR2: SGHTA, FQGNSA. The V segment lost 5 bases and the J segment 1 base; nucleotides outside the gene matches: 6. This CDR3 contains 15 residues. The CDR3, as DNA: TGTGCCAGCAGCCCAGGACAGGGGCTTTCCTACGAGCAGTACTTC. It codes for CASSPGQGLSYEQYF.

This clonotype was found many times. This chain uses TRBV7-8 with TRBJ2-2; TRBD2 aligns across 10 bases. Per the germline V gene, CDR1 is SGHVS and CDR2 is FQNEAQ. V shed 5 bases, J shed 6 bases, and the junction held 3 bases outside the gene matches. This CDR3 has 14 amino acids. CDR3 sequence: CASSPLAGAGELFF. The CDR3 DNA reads TGTGCCAGCAGCCCTCTAGCGGGAGCCGGGGAGCTGTTTTTT.

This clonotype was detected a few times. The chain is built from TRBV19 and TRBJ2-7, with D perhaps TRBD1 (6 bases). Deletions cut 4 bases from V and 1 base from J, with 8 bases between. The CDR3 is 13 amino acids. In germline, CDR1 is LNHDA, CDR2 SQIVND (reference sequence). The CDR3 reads CASSNGQSYEQYF. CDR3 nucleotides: TGTGCCAGTAGTAACGGACAGTCCTACGAGCAGTACTTC. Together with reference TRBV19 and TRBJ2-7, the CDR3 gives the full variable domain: DGGITQSPKYLFRKEGQNVTLSCEQNLNHDAMYWYRQDPGQGLRLIYYSQIVNDFQKGDIAEGYSVSREKKESFPLTVTSAQKNPTAFYLCASSNGQSYEQYFGPGTRLTVT.